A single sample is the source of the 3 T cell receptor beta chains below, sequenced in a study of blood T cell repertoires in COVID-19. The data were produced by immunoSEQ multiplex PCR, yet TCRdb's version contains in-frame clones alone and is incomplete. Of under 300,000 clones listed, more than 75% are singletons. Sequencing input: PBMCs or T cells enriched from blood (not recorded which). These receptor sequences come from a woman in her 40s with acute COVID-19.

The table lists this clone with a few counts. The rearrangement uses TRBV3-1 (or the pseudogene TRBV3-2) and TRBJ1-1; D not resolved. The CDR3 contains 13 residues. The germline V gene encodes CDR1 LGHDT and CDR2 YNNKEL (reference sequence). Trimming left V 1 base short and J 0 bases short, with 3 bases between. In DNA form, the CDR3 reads TGTGCCAGCAGCCAAGCCATGAACACTGAAGCTTTCTTT. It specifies CASSQAMNTEAFF.

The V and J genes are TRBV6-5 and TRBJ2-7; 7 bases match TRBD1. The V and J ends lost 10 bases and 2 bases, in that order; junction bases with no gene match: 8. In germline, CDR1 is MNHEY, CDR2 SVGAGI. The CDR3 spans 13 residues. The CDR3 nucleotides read TGTGCCACTCTACAGGGGATGGCCTACGAGCAGTACTTC. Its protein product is CATLQGMAYEQYF.

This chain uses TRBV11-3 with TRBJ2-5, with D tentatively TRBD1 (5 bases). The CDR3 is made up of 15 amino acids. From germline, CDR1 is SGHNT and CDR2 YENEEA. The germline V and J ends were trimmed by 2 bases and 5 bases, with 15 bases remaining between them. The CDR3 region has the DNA TGTGCCAGCAGCTTATGGGAAGGGGCTCGGGAGACCCAGTACTTC. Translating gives CASSLWEGARETQYF. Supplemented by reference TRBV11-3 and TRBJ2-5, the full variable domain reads EAGVVQSPRYKIIEKKQPVAFWCNPISGHNTLYWYLQNLGQGPELLIRYENEEAVDDSQLPKDRFSAERLKGVDSTLKIQPAELGDSAVYLCASSLWEGARETQYFGPGTRLLVL.